This TCR beta chain came from a study of shared clonotypes between healthy human individuals (dated by TCRdb to 2019 to 2021). A note on the overall study: A few men and two women, aged 18 to 49 years, made up the cohort. For each donor, three plates each were used for CD4 naive and CD4 memory, two plates were used for CD8 naive, and one plate was used for CD8 memory. The study deeply sequenced blood TCR repertoires of five healthy adults to estimate repertoire size and the extent of clonotype sharing between individuals. To increase sequencing depth and limit assay-specific biases, TCR repertoire library preparation and sequencing were carried out by different laboratories using diverse techniques. Between about 0.9 and 8.9 billion PBMCs per donor were obtained by leukapheresis. What the study reported, not specific to this receptor: The small number of donors limited the genetic and exposure-history diversity represented. Sampling was restricted to blood, and TCR repertoires in tissues likely differ from the TCR repertoires found in blood. Based on pairwise subsampling, the degree of clonotype sharing among donors was expected to be affected by sequencing depth. Even with the large sequencing depth, rarefaction of the sorted-subset datasets indicated that sequencing was incomplete. Compared with non-shared clonotypes, the clonotypes found in all four sorted-subset donors had higher generation probabilities. When several donors were compared, the shared fraction of clonotypes was roughly 5% for naive CD4, roughly 3.3% for naive CD8, 2% to 2.5% for memory CD4, and 0.35% to 0.4% for memory CD8. Naive subsets generally had larger estimated clonotype richness than memory subsets.

The donors were healthy, HIV-negative adults with no recently reported acute infections or vaccinations. All donors were Caucasian adults living in Nashville, Tennessee, USA. CD4+ T cells were enriched by magnetic negative selection; naive cells were then positively selected on CD45RA, and the negative fraction formed the memory subset. Blood was obtained by leukapheresis, after which PBMCs were separated by Ficoll-Histopaque density gradient centrifugation and cryopreserved in liquid nitrogen vapor phase. Analytical flow cytometry was used to check the purity and quantity of each magnetically sorted T cell population. Each sorted fraction had its genomic DNA isolated and then quantified by UV absorbance on a Nanodrop 2000c. Using the deep immunoSEQ assay, multiplex PCR amplified TCR CDR3 regions from genomic DNA. Extracted genomic DNA from each cell subset was spread evenly across all wells of several immunoSEQ 96-well plates, with each plate serving as a replicate. For sorted subsets, roughly 200 ng of genomic DNA, equivalent to around 31,000 T cell genomes, went into each replicate PCR. The purified libraries were quantified using a Qubit 3.0 fluorometer, sized with a Bioanalyzer 2100, and then quantified again using the KAPA Library Quantification kit. A separate single-read 150-cycle Illumina NextSeq 550 flow cell was used to sequence each immunoSEQ 96-well plate. The authors processed their data as follows. The immunoSEQ output contained only junctional sequences without quality scores, so filtering could not match that applied to full-length reads. To assign V/J genes and CDR3, sequences were annotated against IMGT germline references using PyIR, a Python wrapper for IgBLAST v1.9. Reads were filtered out if the reads had weak V/J assignments (E-value above 1e-6), no CDR3, stop codons, out-of-frame junctions, or ambiguous translated residues. V3J clonotypes were defined as sequences sharing an identical inferred V gene, J gene, and CDR3 amino acid sequence. The percentage overlap between two repertoires was calculated by dividing the number of shared unique clonotypes by the size of the smaller repertoire. Repertoire richness was assessed with RTK rarefaction, the Chao1 estimator, and Recon v2.1 estimates of unobserved clonotypes. OLGA was used to compute generation probabilities for all TCRbeta clonotypes that the gDNA method yielded from a handful of donors. Imported from immuneACCESS, the table was reduced by TCRdb to in-frame sequences with V and J called. These copies leave out some clones; in studies compared against another copy, an unresolved V gene accounts for under half, and the cause of the remainder is not known. Clone size and V and J calls were adopted from that table, with D and trimming inferred from the DNA. The sample table shows about 2,500,000 clones, and approximately 94% are seen once. The ten largest clones take up over 0.12% of the sample.

Concerning this clone itself: Its cognate antigen has yet to be identified. No base qualities exist here, and no much larger clone lies one base off it.

The sample taken for sequencing was naive CD4+ T cells sorted from blood. The meaning of the sample's cell subset or site label: CD45RA+ positively selected. This TCR was recovered from a man between 18 and 29 years old in good health.

The CDR3 loop reads CASSYSTGTEGGYTF. The DNA reads TGTGCCAGCAGTTACTCAACGGGCACTGAGGGTGGCTACACCTTC. Recombination connected TRBV6-5 to TRBJ1-2, with no D gene named confidently. CDR1 is given as MNHEY and CDR2 as SVGAGI, both from the germline V gene. The CDR3 runs 15 residues from the cysteine to the phenylalanine. Just the 45-base CDR3 DNA is kept, in frame starting at base 1. The junction carries 15 bases between V and J, which are trimmed by 0 bases and 7 bases respectively.